What follows describes a single T cell receptor beta chain. This clone was counted once. Its antigen target is currently unknown. No per-base quality is available; no much larger clone lies one base away. These data originate in a study of graft-versus-host responses after intestinal transplantation (dated by TCRdb to 2020 to 2022). Describing the broader study: The transplants that recipients received were multivisceral, liver-intestinal, or isolated intestinal. All recipients received anti-thymocyte globulin induction followed by maintenance tacrolimus and steroids for around three years. After intestinal transplantation, graft-versus-host and host-versus-graft alloreactive T cell clones were followed in the graft, circulation and bone marrow using bulk TCR-beta CDR3 sequencing. Alloreactive clones were identified by sequencing pre-transplant mixed lymphocyte reaction products and comparing them with unstimulated pre-transplant donor and recipient T cells. Of the 20 to 30 intestinal transplant recipients enrolled in the cohort, one of whom was a retransplant, 3 patients without pretransplant specimens were excluded. A peak of at least 4% donor T cells among recipient peripheral blood mononuclear cells was the definition used for donor T cell macrochimerism. Instead of going to the commercial service, samples from a few later patients were sequenced in-house on an Illumina MiSeq and processed with MiXCR.

The CDR3 measures 10 amino acids from cysteine to phenylalanine. The only DNA kept is the CDR3, 30 bases in frame from the first base. Blood samples were collected up to 4 times in the first month after transplant and then at least monthly when available. Library preparation used the immunoSEQ multiplex PCR assay. High-throughput TCR-beta CDR3 sequencing of genomic DNA from most patients was performed by Adaptive Biotechnologies. The published analysis was carried out like this. TCR sequencing data were retrieved from Adaptive's ImmunoSEQ software for 18 patients, whereas three other patients were processed with MiXCR and VDJtools. Because the origin of CDR3 nucleotide sequences shared between donor and recipient could not be assigned, those sequences were removed. Alloreactive clones required at least 2-fold expansion over unstimulated cells and minimum CFSE-low frequency of 0.002% (template counts) or 0.001% (read counts). A clone was considered mappable if detected in the sequenced pre-transplant spleen, lymph node, or MLR CFSE-low populations of the donor or recipient. Cumulative frequency of alloreactive clones was calculated as a percentage of all sequences weighted by copy number. What TCRdb holds here is the immuneACCESS table cut down to in-frame rearrangements. Part of the clones is not present; checked against another copy, under half of the missing clones reflect an unresolved V gene, and the others are unexplained. That table gives V, J and clone size, and the DNA gave D and trimming. The sample records 7,500 to 10,000 clones, about 90% of which are singletons. 2% to 3% of the sample is taken by the ten largest.

Study-wide findings and limitations: Conclusions were limited by the relatively low number and heterogeneity of intestinal transplant patients. Early after transplant, declines in HvG clones were associated with peak levels of circulating GvH clones. GvH clones were found in recipient bone marrow, and some of the GvH clones appeared earlier in ileal mucosa or blood, which is consistent with an intestinal mucosal origin. Patients with donor T cell macrochimerism had high GvH to HvG T cell clonal ratios in their allografts.

The receptor was derived from a human patient who received an intestinal transplant, so some T cells may come from the graft donor. The sample consisted of PBMCs, taken roughly 42 days after intestinal transplant. The chain employs TRBV12-1 and TRBJ2-7. TRBV12-1 is reported as a pseudogene. The DNA sequence follows: TGTGCCAGCAGCTTTGGGGAGCAGTACTTC. Translated, it reads CASSFGEQYF.